This TCR beta chain was identified during a study of T-cell reconstitution after alpha-beta-depleted transplantation in children. Unique molecular identifiers featured in how the TCRbeta library was prepared. TCRdb re-derived calls from the PCR reads in MiXCR, one entry per CDR3 protein. In the table there are approximately 88,000 distinct CDR3 sequences, roughly an eighth of which are singletons. The CDR3 is 14 residues long. Trimming left V 5 bases short and J 4 bases short, with 12 bases between. Germline V gene lookup returns CDR1 LGHNA and CDR2 YSLEER. Ten or more counts support this clonotype. This chain connects TRBV4-3 to TRBJ1-5; D is perhaps TRBD1 (5 bases). The clonotype was recovered from a human donor who donated a stem cell graft to a child with inherited bone marrow failure. The material was PBMCs from the stem cell graft donor, obtained from the stem cell graft. The CDR3 protein is CASSWKGSNQPQHF. The CDR3 nucleotides read TGCGCCAGCAGCTGGAAGGGGTCAAATCAGCCCCAGCATTTT.